This section outlines one T cell receptor beta chain sequence together with its context. Its matching antigen is unknown. It was with 60 Vbeta and 13 Jbeta primers that the PCR ran. The repertoire was sequenced with immunoSEQ multiplex PCR; TCRdb's copy has only in-frame clones and lacks some. The data show about 180,000 clones, with roughly four fifths seen just once and under 2.5% held by the top ten. The sample is drawn from a study of cytomegalovirus exposure and HLA in healthy donors. Regarding the study as a whole: Later analysis suggested links between common viral pathogens and several top significant clusters. According to a later analysis, most TCR beta chains associated with CMV appeared HLA-restricted.

V lost 4 bases, J lost 1 base, and 11 bases lay in between. CDR3 length: 15 amino acids. Germline CDR1 SGDLS, CDR2 YYNGEE. The chain joins TRBV9 to TRBJ2-2; TRBD1 is a possible D gene (6 bases). The receptor was isolated from a woman in her 30s in good health and CMV-seronegative. Sequenced: PBMCs. CDR3 bases: TGTGCCAGCAGCCCTGGACAGTTGAACACCGGGGAGCTGTTTTTT. It yields the protein CASSPGQLNTGELFF.